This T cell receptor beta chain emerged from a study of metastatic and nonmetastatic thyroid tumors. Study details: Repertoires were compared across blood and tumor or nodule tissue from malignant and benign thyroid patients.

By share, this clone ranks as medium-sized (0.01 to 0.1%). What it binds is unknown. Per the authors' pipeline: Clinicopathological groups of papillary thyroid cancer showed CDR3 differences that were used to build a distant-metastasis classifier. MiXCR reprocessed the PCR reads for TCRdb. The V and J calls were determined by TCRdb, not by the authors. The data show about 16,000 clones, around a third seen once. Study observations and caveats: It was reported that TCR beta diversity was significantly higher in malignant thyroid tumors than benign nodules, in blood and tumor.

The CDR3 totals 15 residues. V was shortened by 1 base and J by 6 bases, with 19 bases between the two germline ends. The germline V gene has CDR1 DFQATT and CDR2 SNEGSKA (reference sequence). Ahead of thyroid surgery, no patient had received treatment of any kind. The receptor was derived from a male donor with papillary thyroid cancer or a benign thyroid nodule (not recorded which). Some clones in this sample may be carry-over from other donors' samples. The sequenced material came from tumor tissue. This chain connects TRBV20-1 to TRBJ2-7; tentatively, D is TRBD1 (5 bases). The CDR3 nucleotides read TGCAGTGCTAGAGCGCCAGACGGTTGGGGCGCCGAGCAGTACTTC. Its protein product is CSARAPDGWGAEQYF.